The sequence of this T cell receptor beta chain was determined in a study of T cell responses to AZD1222 COVID-19 vaccine. Study observations and caveats: The donors showed a predominance of white British ancestry and of females, with possible underestimation of clonal diversity. Seropositivity was recorded at baseline in only 6 or 7 AZD1222 recipients. Spike-specific TCR breadth and depth both grew after two AZD1222 doses.

Per germline, CDR1 MNHEY and CDR2 SVGAGI. J gave up 0 bases and V 6 bases, and 1 base lay outside the gene matches. The CDR3 runs to 13 residues. Profiling relied on immunoSEQ multiplex PCR, and the TCRdb table lists in-frame clones only, not all of them. The sample contains around 110,000 clones, about nine tenths of which appear only once. A note on this clone: Antigen specificity is unknown.

Sequences were derived from peripheral blood, sampled on day 0 of AZD1222 vaccination. The TCR comes from an adult in good health. The rearrangement uses TRBV6-5 and TRBJ1-1, with 7 bases identical to TRBD1. CDR3 DNA sequence: TGTGCCAGCAGGGGACAGTTGAACACTGAAGCTTTCTTT. It is translated as CASRGQLNTEAFF.